Listed below are T cell receptor beta chains from one sample, sequenced in a study of T cell repertoires in cytomegalovirus infection. From the reads, TCRdb called clonotypes with MiXCR, one entry per CDR3 protein. The sample yields about 680,000 distinct CDR3 sequences, less than 25% seen once. The sequenced sample was CD8+ T cells from PBMCs. The receptors derive from a human donor in good health (CMV status not recorded). Some clones in this sample may be carry-over from other donors' samples. The CDR3 runs from the conserved cysteine through the conserved F or W. Fields, in order: CDR3 protein, CDR3 DNA, V gene, clone size, J gene, D gene. D genes are given only for firm matches. Where a row states a size, it is once, few, many or the class of an expanded clone; other rows omit it.

CDR3 protein: CVSSLALGTNIQYF
CDR3 DNA: TGTGTCAGCAGCTTAGCATTAGGGACGAACATTCAGTACTTC
V gene: TRBV7-4
clone size: -
J gene: TRBJ2-4
D gene: -

CDR3 protein: CASSFSSGLIRFAGELFF
CDR3 DNA: TGTGCCAGCAGCTTCTCATCGGGACTAATTCGTTTTGCCGGGGAGCTGTTTTTT
V gene: TRBV7-2
clone size: -
J gene: TRBJ2-2
D gene: TRBD2

CDR3 protein: CSARTGYGNQPQHF
CDR3 DNA: TGCAGTGCTAGGACAGGGTATGGCAATCAGCCCCAGCATTTT
V gene: TRBV20-1
clone size: few
J gene: TRBJ1-5
D gene: TRBD1

CDR3 protein: CASSAMDRGDEQFF
CDR3 DNA: TGTGCCAGCAGCGCGATGGACAGGGGAGATGAGCAGTTCTTC
V gene: TRBV9
clone size: -
J gene: TRBJ2-1
D gene: TRBD1

CDR3 protein: CAIRKIDRGQETQYF
CDR3 DNA: TGTGCCATCAGGAAAATTGACAGGGGACAAGAGACCCAGTACTTC
V gene: TRBV10-3
clone size: -
J gene: TRBJ2-5
D gene: TRBD1

CDR3 protein: CASSDGDRGTDTQYF
CDR3 DNA: TGTGCCAGCAGTGACGGGGACAGGGGCACAGATACGCAGTATTTT
V gene: TRBV2
clone size: -
J gene: TRBJ2-3
D gene: TRBD1

CDR3 protein: CASSQVALGGGTGSYNEQLF
CDR3 DNA: TGCGCCAGCAGCCAAGTTGCGCTTGGGGGGGGGACAGGGTCCTACAATGAGCAGTTGTTC
V gene: TRBV4-3
clone size: -
J gene: TRBJ2-1
D gene: TRBD1

CDR3 protein: CSARGGTALDNEQFF
CDR3 DNA: TGCAGTGCTAGGGGAGGGACAGCCCTTGACAATGAGCAGTTCTTC
V gene: TRBV20-1
clone size: -
J gene: TRBJ2-1
D gene: -

CDR3 protein: CASSRTSGGPYEQYF
CDR3 DNA: TGTGCCAGCAGCCGAACTAGCGGGGGGCCCTACGAGCAGTACTTC
V gene: TRBV7-2
clone size: many
J gene: TRBJ2-7
D gene: TRBD2

CDR3 protein: CSALTGAVGEQYF
CDR3 DNA: TGCAGTGCCCTGACAGGGGCGGTGGGGGAGCAGTACTTC
V gene: TRBV20-1
clone size: -
J gene: TRBJ2-7
D gene: TRBD1

CDR3 protein: CASSWTGSIRSGNTIYF
CDR3 DNA: TGTGCCAGCAGTTGGACCGGATCAATACGCTCTGGAAACACCATATATTTT
V gene: TRBV12-3/TRBV12-4
clone size: few
J gene: TRBJ1-3
D gene: -

CDR3 protein: CASSLNPGLAEETQYF
CDR3 DNA: TGTGCCAGCAGCTTAAACCCCGGACTAGCAGAAGAGACCCAGTACTTC
V gene: TRBV7-3
clone size: many
J gene: TRBJ2-5
D gene: TRBD2

CDR3 protein: CASSIWSGGSPLHF
CDR3 DNA: TGTGCCAGTAGTATCTGGAGCGGGGGATCACCCCTCCACTTT
V gene: TRBV19
clone size: many
J gene: TRBJ1-6
D gene: -

CDR3 protein: CASSYSKGGAETQYF
CDR3 DNA: TGTGCCAGCAGTTACTCGAAAGGGGGGGCCGAGACCCAGTACTTC
V gene: TRBV6-5
clone size: few
J gene: TRBJ2-5
D gene: -

CDR3 protein: CASSLDSLPANYGYTF
CDR3 DNA: TGTGCCAGCAGCCTGGACAGCCTCCCCGCTAACTATGGCTACACCTTC
V gene: TRBV7-9
clone size: medium-sized
J gene: TRBJ1-2
D gene: -

CDR3 protein: CATKAGTSGDTQYF
CDR3 DNA: TGCGCCACCAAAGCCGGGACTAGCGGAGATACGCAGTATTTT
V gene: TRBV10-2
clone size: -
J gene: TRBJ2-3
D gene: TRBD2

CDR3 protein: CASSLDWALVTDTQYF
CDR3 DNA: TGTGCCAGCAGCTTAGACTGGGCCCTGGTCACAGATACGCAGTATTTT
V gene: TRBV7-2
clone size: many
J gene: TRBJ2-3
D gene: -

CDR3 protein: CAIGEAGGVETQYF
CDR3 DNA: TGTGCCATCGGTGAGGCGGGGGGCGTTGAGACCCAGTACTTC
V gene: TRBV10-3
clone size: -
J gene: TRBJ2-5
D gene: TRBD2

CDR3 protein: CSAWDMKGANVLTF
CDR3 DNA: TGCAGTGCTTGGGACATGAAGGGGGCCAACGTCCTGACTTTC
V gene: TRBV20-1
clone size: -
J gene: TRBJ2-6
D gene: -

CDR3 protein: CASSLFGAGGPHNEQFF
CDR3 DNA: TGTGCCAGCAGTTTATTTGGGGCGGGGGGTCCTCACAATGAGCAGTTCTTC
V gene: TRBV28
clone size: -
J gene: TRBJ2-1
D gene: TRBD2

CDR3 protein: CASSPLPTGGNTIYF
CDR3 DNA: TGTGCCAGCAGCCCGCTCCCGACAGGAGGAAACACCATATATTTT
V gene: TRBV7-9
clone size: many
J gene: TRBJ1-3
D gene: -

CDR3 protein: CASTGGRDYGYTF
CDR3 DNA: TGTGCCAGCACCGGGGGACGGGACTATGGCTACACCTTC
V gene: TRBV7-9
clone size: many
J gene: TRBJ1-2
D gene: -

CDR3 protein: CASSSPGWLTNQPQHF
CDR3 DNA: TGTGCCAGCAGTTCCCCCGGGTGGTTGACCAATCAGCCCCAGCATTTT
V gene: TRBV12-3/TRBV12-4
clone size: -
J gene: TRBJ1-5
D gene: -

CDR3 protein: CASKTQRGNYEQYF
CDR3 DNA: TGCGCCAGCAAAACCCAGCGGGGCAACTACGAGCAGTACTTC
V gene: TRBV5-1
clone size: -
J gene: TRBJ2-7
D gene: TRBD2

CDR3 protein: CASRGGGLGETQYF
CDR3 DNA: TGTGCCAGCAGGGGCGGGGGGCTCGGAGAGACCCAGTACTTC
V gene: TRBV12-3/TRBV12-4
clone size: few
J gene: TRBJ2-5
D gene: TRBD2

CDR3 protein: CASSLAGTPNSYNEQFF
CDR3 DNA: TGTGCCAGCAGCTTAGCGGGGACTCCCAATTCCTACAATGAGCAGTTCTTC
V gene: TRBV7-2
clone size: many
J gene: TRBJ2-1
D gene: -

CDR3 protein: CASSQEFITLAGIYNEQFF
CDR3 DNA: TGCGCCAGCAGCCAAGAATTTATAACTCTAGCGGGGATCTACAATGAGCAGTTCTTC
V gene: TRBV4-3
clone size: few
J gene: TRBJ2-1
D gene: TRBD2

CDR3 protein: CASSSPGPQPQHF
CDR3 DNA: TGTGCCAGCAGTTCCCCAGGGCCCCAGCCCCAGCATTTT
V gene: TRBV28
clone size: -
J gene: TRBJ1-5
D gene: -

CDR3 protein: CASSILDGNTEAFF
CDR3 DNA: TGTGCCAGTAGTATCCTCGACGGGAACACTGAAGCTTTCTTT
V gene: TRBV19
clone size: -
J gene: TRBJ1-1
D gene: -

CDR3 protein: CASAKGLAVPQGQFF
CDR3 DNA: TGTGCTAGTGCCAAAGGACTAGCGGTCCCACAGGGGCAGTTCTTC
V gene: TRBV12-5
clone size: few
J gene: TRBJ2-1
D gene: TRBD2

CDR3 protein: CASSYSVGHPARNTEAFF
CDR3 DNA: TGTGCCAGCAGTTACTCAGTCGGACACCCAGCGAGGAACACTGAAGCTTTCTTT
V gene: TRBV6-6
clone size: -
J gene: TRBJ1-1
D gene: -

CDR3 protein: CASSPTGAQLAGELFF
CDR3 DNA: TGTGCCAGCAGCCCGACCGGGGCGCAGTTGGCCGGGGAGCTGTTTTTT
V gene: TRBV7-2
clone size: many
J gene: TRBJ2-2
D gene: -

CDR3 protein: CASSPGQGLITDTQYF
CDR3 DNA: TGTGCCAGCAGCCCCGGACAGGGTTTGATCACAGATACGCAGTATTTT
V gene: TRBV7-6
clone size: few
J gene: TRBJ2-3
D gene: TRBD1

CDR3 protein: CASSQVLGVGEAFF
CDR3 DNA: TGTGCCAGCAGCCAAGTACTGGGTGTTGGCGAAGCTTTCTTT
V gene: TRBV14
clone size: -
J gene: TRBJ1-1
D gene: -

CDR3 protein: CASRHSESRASYEQYF
CDR3 DNA: TGTGCCAGCAGACACAGTGAATCAAGAGCCTCCTACGAGCAGTACTTC
V gene: TRBV7-2
clone size: many
J gene: TRBJ2-7
D gene: -

CDR3 protein: CASSWAVEAFF
CDR3 DNA: TGTGCCAGCAGCTGGGCCGTTGAAGCTTTCTTT
V gene: TRBV7-9
clone size: -
J gene: TRBJ1-1
D gene: -

CDR3 protein: CASTVTAAYGYTF
CDR3 DNA: TGTGCCAGCACCGTAACCGCGGCCTATGGCTACACCTTC
V gene: TRBV12-3/TRBV12-4
clone size: -
J gene: TRBJ1-2
D gene: -

CDR3 protein: CASSLESVVRNEQFF
CDR3 DNA: TGTGCCAGCAGCTTAGAGTCGGTCGTACGGAATGAGCAGTTCTTC
V gene: TRBV7-9
clone size: few
J gene: TRBJ2-1
D gene: -

CDR3 protein: CASSYSLAGHNEQFF
CDR3 DNA: TGTGCCAGCAGTTACTCACTAGCGGGGCACAATGAGCAGTTCTTC
V gene: TRBV6-6
clone size: -
J gene: TRBJ2-1
D gene: TRBD2

CDR3 protein: CASSLTSGGPGANVLTF
CDR3 DNA: TGTGCCAGCAGCCTAACCTCAGGGGGTCCTGGGGCCAACGTCCTGACTTTC
V gene: TRBV7-6
clone size: -
J gene: TRBJ2-6
D gene: TRBD1

CDR3 protein: CASRRLPSLEQFF
CDR3 DNA: TGTGCCAGCAGAAGACTTCCATCCCTTGAGCAGTTCTTC
V gene: TRBV6-2/TRBV6-3
clone size: few
J gene: TRBJ2-1
D gene: -

CDR3 protein: CSVVGVGRGTPDTQYF
CDR3 DNA: TGCAGCGTTGTGGGTGTCGGCAGGGGCACGCCCGATACGCAGTATTTT
V gene: TRBV29-1
clone size: -
J gene: TRBJ2-3
D gene: -

CDR3 protein: CASSSNTGGNEKLFF
CDR3 DNA: TGTGCCAGCAGTTCGAACACAGGGGGCAATGAAAAACTGTTTTTT
V gene: TRBV28
clone size: many
J gene: TRBJ1-4
D gene: TRBD1

CDR3 protein: CASGSGLGETQYF
CDR3 DNA: TGTGCCAGCGGGAGTGGGTTAGGGGAGACCCAGTACTTC
V gene: TRBV27
clone size: few
J gene: TRBJ2-5
D gene: -

CDR3 protein: CATSRDKGLGNEQFF
CDR3 DNA: TGTGCCACCAGCAGAGATAAGGGGTTGGGGAATGAGCAGTTCTTC
V gene: TRBV15
clone size: -
J gene: TRBJ2-1
D gene: -

CDR3 protein: CASSADISYNEQFF
CDR3 DNA: TGTGCCAGCAGCGCAGACATCTCCTACAATGAGCAGTTCTTC
V gene: TRBV6-2/TRBV6-3
clone size: -
J gene: TRBJ2-1
D gene: -

CDR3 protein: CASSTTRISSYNSPLHF
CDR3 DNA: TGTGCCAGCAGCACTACTCGGATAAGCTCCTATAATTCACCCCTCCACTTT
V gene: TRBV6-2/TRBV6-3
clone size: -
J gene: TRBJ1-6
D gene: -

CDR3 protein: CASSHVAGAGQPQHF
CDR3 DNA: TGCGCCAGCAGCCACGTCGCAGGGGCCGGACAGCCCCAGCATTTT
V gene: TRBV4-1
clone size: few
J gene: TRBJ1-5
D gene: -

CDR3 protein: CASSQGGGSPPPETQYF
CDR3 DNA: TGTGCCAGCAGCCAAGGGGGAGGAAGCCCACCCCCTGAGACCCAGTACTTC
V gene: TRBV4-2
clone size: -
J gene: TRBJ2-5
D gene: -

CDR3 protein: CASSYAGGQGEQFF
CDR3 DNA: TGTGCCAGCAGTTACGCGGGGGGGCAAGGGGAGCAGTTCTTC
V gene: TRBV6-6
clone size: -
J gene: TRBJ2-1
D gene: TRBD2

CDR3 protein: CSVLGGDLNTEAFF
CDR3 DNA: TGCAGCGTTCTGGGGGGGGATCTGAACACTGAAGCTTTCTTT
V gene: TRBV29-1
clone size: many
J gene: TRBJ1-1
D gene: -

CDR3 protein: CASSSRVATYQETQYF
CDR3 DNA: TGTGCCAGCAGCTCCCGGGTAGCTACGTACCAAGAGACCCAGTACTTC
V gene: TRBV7-8
clone size: many
J gene: TRBJ2-5
D gene: -